The rows below give T cell receptor beta chains drawn from one sample of a study of cytomegalovirus exposure and HLA in healthy donors. The repertoire was sequenced with immunoSEQ multiplex PCR; TCRdb's copy has only in-frame clones and lacks some. The sample carries 100,000 to 150,000 clones, 70% to 90% recorded once. Material for sequencing was PBMCs. The receptors come from a man aged 18 to 30 in good health and CMV-seropositive. CDR3s include the opening cysteine and the closing phenylalanine or tryptophan. The D gene is left open where the match is weak. Clone size is shown for a subset of rows, as once, few, many or a class of expanded clone.

D: TRBD1; J: TRBJ2-1; size: -; V: TRBV7-9; CDR3: CASSRQGRRDEQFF; DNA: TGTGCCAGCAGCCGACAGGGGAGGAGGGATGAGCAGTTCTTC
D: TRBD1; J: TRBJ1-1; size: few; V: TRBV9; CDR3: CASSTYSGTGGLAEAFF; DNA: TGTGCCAGCAGCACATACTCGGGGACAGGGGGATTGGCTGAAGCTTTCTTT
D: TRBD1; J: TRBJ1-6; size: -; V: TRBV5-4; CDR3: CASSLAGTGNSPLHF; DNA: TGTGCCAGCAGCTTGGCCGGGACAGGGAATTCACCCCTCCACTTT
D: TRBD1; J: TRBJ1-2; size: -; V: TRBV9; CDR3: CASSEGQGPNYGYTF; DNA: TGTGCCAGCAGCGAGGGACAGGGCCCCAACTATGGCTACACCTTC
D: -; J: TRBJ1-5; size: many; V: TRBV30; CDR3: CAWRAGPSSNQPQHF; DNA: TGTGCCTGGAGGGCAGGGCCCTCGAGCAATCAGCCCCAGCATTTT
D: -; J: TRBJ2-2; size: -; V: TRBV6-6; CDR3: CASSYSTWSDTGELFF; DNA: TGTGCCAGCAGTTACTCGACTTGGTCAGACACCGGGGAGCTGTTTTTT
D: TRBD1; J: TRBJ2-4; size: -; V: TRBV25-1; CDR3: CASSAHRDREYIQYF; DNA: TGTGCCAGCAGTGCTCACCGGGACAGGGAATACATTCAGTACTTC
D: -; J: TRBJ1-3; size: -; V: TRBV5-1; CDR3: CASSLEGGDGNTIYF; DNA: TGCGCCAGCAGCTTGGAAGGAGGGGATGGAAACACCATATATTTT
D: -; J: TRBJ2-7; size: -; V: TRBV27; CDR3: CASSLSQGISYEQYF; DNA: TGTGCCAGCAGTTTATCGCAGGGAATTTCCTACGAGCAGTACTTC
D: TRBD1; J: TRBJ2-7; size: -; V: TRBV11-3; CDR3: CASSLAGGSYEQYF; DNA: TGTGCCAGCAGCCTAGCAGGGGGAAGCTACGAGCAGTACTTC
D: -; J: TRBJ2-5; size: -; V: TRBV25-1; CDR3: CASELGGGDQETQYF; DNA: TGTGCCAGCGAACTGGGGGGGGGCGACCAAGAGACCCAGTACTTC
D: -; J: TRBJ1-5; size: -; V: TRBV7-8; CDR3: CASSLGPGNQPQHF; DNA: TGTGCCAGCAGCTTAGGACCCGGGAATCAGCCCCAGCATTTT
D: -; J: TRBJ1-1; size: once; V: TRBV27; CDR3: CASSSLGGNTEAFF; DNA: TGTGCCAGCAGTTCGTTAGGCGGGAACACTGAAGCTTTCTTT
D: -; J: TRBJ2-1; size: -; V: TRBV11-2; CDR3: CASLSPRLDNEQFF; DNA: TGTGCCAGCCTATCCCCGCGGCTGGACAATGAGCAGTTCTTC
D: -; J: TRBJ1-1; size: few; V: TRBV6-1; CDR3: CASRLTDRVNTEAFF; DNA: TGTGCCAGCAGATTGACAGACCGGGTGAACACTGAAGCTTTCTTT
D: -; J: TRBJ1-6; size: -; V: TRBV4-1; CDR3: CASSHGREGLSSYNSPLHF; DNA: TGCGCCAGCAGTCACGGGCGGGAAGGTCTTAGCTCCTATAATTCACCCCTCCACTTT